Listed here are 18 T cell receptor beta chains from one sample, sequenced in a study of blood T cells in healthy people across ages. A second PCR, run for roughly 7 to 11 cycles, used a sample-barcoded 5' primer plus a J-beta primer mix. TCRdb reanalysed the 5' RACE reads using MiXCR and keeps one entry per CDR3 protein. The sample holds around 1,000,000 distinct CDR3 sequences, 25% seen once. The same sample was also studied in work on T cells of mothers and their children.

Sequences were obtained from blood. These receptors all come from a girl aged 2-10 years in good health.

The chain combines TRBV7-2 with TRBJ2-5; 9 nucleotides agree with TRBD2. CDR3 length equals 16 residues. Trimming removed 5 bases from V and 1 base from J; junction bases left unmatched: 8. CDR1 is SGHTA and CDR2 is FQGNSA in the germline V gene. This chain's CDR3 is CASSPMGRGGQETQYF. CDR3 nucleotides: TGTGCCAGCAGCCCCATGGGGCGGGGGGGCCAAGAGACCCAGTACTTC.

The chain carries TRBV12-3 or TRBV12-4 and TRBJ2-2, with D perhaps TRBD1 or TRBD2 (7 bases each). CDR3 length equals 18 residues. Trimming pared 0 bases from V and 1 base from J, leaving 15 bases between. Written as DNA, the CDR3 is TGTGCCAGCAGTTTAGCGTGGGGGGGGACAGTGAACACCGGGGAGCTGTTTTTT. This gives the protein CASSLAWGGTVNTGELFF.

The chain couples TRBV24-1 to TRBJ1-2; D remains unclear. The CDR3 consists of 14 residues. V gave up 4 bases and J gave up 9 bases, with 17 bases separating them. Germline V gene lookup returns CDR1 KGHDR and CDR2 SFDVKD. This CDR3 reads CATSDYNDETRYTF. In DNA form, the CDR3 reads TGTGCCACCAGTGACTACAACGACGAGACTCGCTACACCTTC.

This chain links TRBV27 with TRBJ1-5; D remains ambiguous. This CDR3 has 13 residues. With 4 bases removed from V and 4 bases from J, the gap between germline ends came to 8 bases. In germline, CDR1 is MNHEY, CDR2 SMNVEV (reference sequence). The CDR3 DNA reads TGTGCCAGCAGTTACGACTGGAATCAGCCCCAGCATTTT. It codes for CASSYDWNQPQHF.

Only a few counts were recorded for this clonotype. V is TRBV13 and J is TRBJ2-3; D is unresolved. The CDR3 sequence is 14 residues long. From germline, CDR1 is PRHDT and CDR2 FYEKMQ (reference sequence). Trimming removed 2 bases at V and 4 bases at J, with 10 bases between. The CDR3 here is CASSLKGQPDTQYF. In DNA, the CDR3 is TGTGCCAGCAGCTTAAAAGGGCAGCCAGATACGCAGTATTTT.

The CDR3 DNA sequence: TGTGCCAGCAGCTTAGTTGTGGACAGTCCCTACGAGCAGTACTTC. This codes for CASSLVVDSPYEQYF. The chain links TRBV7-2 to TRBJ2-5; possibly TRBD1 for D (6 bases). The J call is in doubt because the DNA end fits TRBJ2-7 better. This CDR3 has 15 residues. Per the germline V gene, CDR1 is SGHTA and CDR2 is FQGNSA.

CDR3 sequence reads: CASTGRGLGSEQYF. The CDR3 nucleotides read TGTGCCAGCACCGGCCGGGGACTAGGAAGCGAGCAGTACTTC. This chain joins TRBV7-9 and TRBJ2-7; 8 nucleotides line up with TRBD2. This CDR3 region has 14 residues. CDR1 is SEHNR, CDR2 FQNEAQ, per germline (reference sequence). Trimming took 7 bases from V and 6 from J; bases not matched to a gene: 11.

The chain carries TRBV20-1 and TRBJ2-7; maybe TRBD1 (6 bases). V was trimmed by 6 bases and J by 3 bases, leaving 15 bases between them. The CDR3 contains 13 residues. Germline CDR1 and CDR2: DFQATT and SNEGSKA (reference sequence). The CDR3 reads CSASRAGDYEQYF. The CDR3 DNA reads as TGCAGTGCCAGTCGAGCAGGGGACTACGAGCAGTACTTC.

The chain combines TRBV5-5 with TRBJ1-2; maybe TRBD1 (5 bases). Trimming removed 0 bases from V and 2 bases from J, with 14 bases in between. The CDR3 covers 16 residues. Germline V CDR1 and CDR2: SGHKS, YYEKEE (reference sequence). The DNA of the CDR3 is TGTGCCAGCAGCTTGGAGTTAGTCCGGGGGAACTATGGCTACACCTTC. Translating gives CASSLELVRGNYGYTF. The variable domain in full, with the rest retrieved from reference TRBV5-5 and TRBJ1-2, is DAGVTQSPTHLIKTRGQQVTLRCSPISGHKSVSWYQQVLGQGPQFIFQYYEKEERGRGNFPDRFSARQFPNYSSELNVNALLLGDSALYLCASSLELVRGNYGYTFGSGTRLTVV.

The V gene is TRBV4-1, the J gene TRBJ2-7; 9 bases are shared with TRBD1. The V gene end was trimmed by 4 bases and the J gene end by 6 bases; junction bases not matched to a gene: 7. The CDR3 length is 14 residues. Germline CDR1 is MGHRA and CDR2 is YSYEKL. CDR3 bases: TGCGCCAGCAGCCTCTCGGGACAGGGACCCGAGCAGTACTTC. Its translation: CASSLSGQGPEQYF.

This clonotype was seen a few times. The chain carries TRBV27 and TRBJ1-1; 9 nucleotides agree with TRBD1. Germline CDR1 reads MNHEY; CDR2 reads SMNVEV (reference sequence). The CDR3 extends over 15 amino acids. Germline trimming cut 6 bases from V and 4 bases from J; bases unmatched to any gene: 9. The CDR3 region has the DNA TGTGCCAGCAGCTACGCAACAGGGGGCCGCACTGAAGCTTTCTTT. Protein sequence: CASSYATGGRTEAFF.

The V gene is TRBV7-8, the J gene TRBJ2-5; D gene unclear. Between the trimmed V and J ends, which lost 10 bases and 3 bases, there was a span of 24 bases. CDR1 is SGHVS, CDR2 FQNEAQ, per germline. The CDR3 consists of 16 residues. CDR3 in DNA: TGTGCCAACAGAAGGATCAAGTCGGGTAGGGAAGAGACCCAGTACTTC. Translated, it gives CANRRIKSGREETQYF.

This clonotype has a count of ten or more. The V and J genes are TRBV6-5 and TRBJ2-5; the D gene is possibly TRBD1 (5 bases). Germline V gene lookup returns CDR1 MNHEY and CDR2 SVGAGI. V lost 5 bases and J lost 1, with 11 bases in between. The CDR3 is 14 residues long. The CDR3 DNA follows: TGTGCCAGCAGTCTGACTGGGGCCCAAGAGACCCAGTACTTC. Its translation: CASSLTGAQETQYF.

This clonotype was observed a handful of times. This chain joins TRBV18 and TRBJ2-1; no reliable D call. The CDR3 runs 11 residues. V gave up 5 bases and J gave up 5 bases, with 4 bases separating them. Germline V lookup: CDR1 KGHSH, CDR2 LQKENI. DNA of the CDR3: TGTGCCAGCTCAAAGGACAATGAGCAGTTCTTC. Translated, it gives CASSKDNEQFF. The full variable domain, completed using reference TRBV18 and TRBJ2-1, is NAGVMQNPRHLVRRRGQEARLRCSPMKGHSHVYWYRQLPEEGLKFMVYLQKENIIDESGMPKERFSAEFPKEGPSILRIQQVVRGDSAAYFCASSKDNEQFFGPGTRLTVL.

This clonotype was seen only a few times. V gene TRBV12-3 or TRBV12-4 combines with J gene TRBJ2-3, with TRBD2 matching over 7 bases. There are 15 residues in the CDR3. Trimming cost V 6 bases and J 5 bases; bases outside gene matches: 11. CDR3 bases: TGTGCCAGCAGCCCCATGGCGGGGAGGGGAGATACGCAGTATTTT. Residues: CASSPMAGRGDTQYF.

The rearrangement joins TRBV5-1 to TRBJ1-2, with D unclear. CDR3 length: 14 amino acids. Germline V gives CDR1 SGHRS, CDR2 YFSETQ. Trimming stripped 3 bases from V and 3 bases from J, with 12 bases between. The DNA for the CDR3 is TGCGCCAGCAGCTCCGGGCCGCGAGACTATGGCTACACCTTC. This gives the protein CASSSGPRDYGYTF.

The chain joins TRBV6-6 to TRBJ1-5; D not certain. The CDR3 length is 16 residues. V was pared by 4 bases and J by 0 bases, with 13 bases between. Germline CDR1 reads MNHNY; CDR2 reads SVGAGI (reference sequence). The CDR3 sequence: CASSSRYSDSNQPQHF. Here the CDR3 DNA reads TGTGCCAGCAGTTCCAGGTATTCTGATAGCAATCAGCCCCAGCATTTT.

V and J are TRBV7-2 and TRBJ2-4, with unresolved D. The CDR3 has 15 amino acids. Germline CDR1 reads SGHTA; CDR2 reads FQGNSA. V shed 5 bases and J shed 0 bases, with 11 bases lying between them. The CDR3 region is CASSPLSVAKNIQYF. The CDR3 DNA reads TGTGCCAGCAGCCCCCTATCCGTAGCCAAAAACATTCAGTACTTC.